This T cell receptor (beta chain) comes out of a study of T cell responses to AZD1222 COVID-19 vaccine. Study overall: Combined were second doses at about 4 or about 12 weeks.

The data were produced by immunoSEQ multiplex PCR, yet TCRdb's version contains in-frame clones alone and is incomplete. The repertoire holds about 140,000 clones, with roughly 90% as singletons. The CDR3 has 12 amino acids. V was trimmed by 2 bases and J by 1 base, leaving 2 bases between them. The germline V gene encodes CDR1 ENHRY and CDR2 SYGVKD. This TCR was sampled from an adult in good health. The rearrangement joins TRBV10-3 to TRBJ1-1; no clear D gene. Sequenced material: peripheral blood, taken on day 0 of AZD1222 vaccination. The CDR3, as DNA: TGTGCCATCAGTGAGGGGAACACTGAAGCTTTCTTT. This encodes CAISEGNTEAFF.